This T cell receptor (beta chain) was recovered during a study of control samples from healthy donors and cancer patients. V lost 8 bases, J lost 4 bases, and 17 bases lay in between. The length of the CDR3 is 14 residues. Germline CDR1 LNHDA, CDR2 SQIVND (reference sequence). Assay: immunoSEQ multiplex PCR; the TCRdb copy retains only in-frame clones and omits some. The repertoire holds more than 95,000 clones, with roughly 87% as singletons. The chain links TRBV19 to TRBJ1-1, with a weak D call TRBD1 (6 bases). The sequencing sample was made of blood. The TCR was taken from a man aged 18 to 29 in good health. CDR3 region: CASSDRGAVTEAFF. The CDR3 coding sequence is TGTGCCAGTTCCGATCGGGGGGCGGTCACTGAAGCTTTCTTT.